The 19 T cell receptor beta chains presented below share a single source sample, sequenced in a study of T cells in Graves' hyperthyroidism and ophthalmopathy. RNA transcripts yielded amplified TCR beta CDR3 regions. The primer set for the first-round RT-PCR of the TCR CDR3 was HTBI. Each CDR3 protein gets one entry after TCRdb re-called the multiplex PCR reads with MiXCR. The sample gives 300,000 or so distinct CDR3 sequences, roughly 17% of which show up once; approximately 31% is in the top ten. Sequencing used blood. These receptors came from a man aged 25 to 40 with Graves' hyperthyroidism.

This clonotype was detected ten times or more. The CDR3 DNA sequence: TGCGCCAGCAACGGACAGGGGGCATCTCACACTGAAGCTTTCTTT. Amino acids: CASNGQGASHTEAFF. V is TRBV5-1 and J is TRBJ1-1; 11 positions agree with TRBD1. Germline CDR1 and CDR2: SGHRS and YFSETQ. CDR3 length equals 15 residues. After removal of 6 bases from V and 3 bases from J, the junction contained 7 bases not matched to a gene.

Many counts were recorded for this clonotype. This chain uses TRBV20-1 with TRBJ1-2, with D possibly TRBD1 on 5 matching bases. The V end lost 0 bases, the J end lost 8 bases, and 10 bases lay between the germline ends. Germline V gives CDR1 DFQATT, CDR2 SNEGSKA (reference sequence). This CDR3 contains 12 residues. CDR3 bases: TGCAGTGCTAGAGAGGGGACGGGGGGCTACACCTTC. Translating gives CSAREGTGGYTF.

A few counts support this clonotype. V gene TRBV4-2 combines with J gene TRBJ2-1, with D maybe TRBD2 (7 bases). Germline V gene lookup returns CDR1 LGHNA and CDR2 YNFKEQ. The V and J ends lost 2 bases and 9 bases respectively, with 20 bases between them. The CDR3 extends over 16 amino acids. The DNA of the CDR3 is TGTGCCAGCAGCCAAACGGGGGGTCAACCCAGGGGTGAGCAGTTCTTC. Translating gives CASSQTGGQPRGEQFF.

This clonotype was counted a few times. This chain connects TRBV18 to TRBJ2-2; D may be TRBD2 (5 bases). Between the trimmed V and J ends, which lost 6 bases and 2 bases, there was a span of 13 bases. The germline V gene has CDR1 KGHSH and CDR2 LQKENI. This CDR3 contains 15 residues. CDR3 residues: CASSPRGANTGELFF. In DNA form, the CDR3 reads TGTGCCAGCTCCCCTCGGGGAGCTAACACCGGGGAGCTGTTTTTT.

This clonotype was seen many times. The rearrangement links TRBV3-1 to TRBJ2-7; D remains unclear. Germline V lookup: CDR1 LGHDT, CDR2 YNNKEL (reference sequence). This CDR3 comprises 15 residues. Deletions cut 0 bases from V and 0 bases from J, with 9 bases between. CDR3 in DNA: TGTGCCAGCAGCCAAGATCGGCAGTTCTCCTACGAGCAGTACTTC. It is translated as CASSQDRQFSYEQYF.

The sample holds many counts of this clonotype. This chain links TRBV30 with TRBJ2-5, with 11 nucleotides matching TRBD2. J lost 2 bases, V lost 1 base, and 0 bases had no gene match. The CDR3 is made up of 14 amino acids. The germline V gene encodes CDR1 GTSNPN and CDR2 SVGIG (reference sequence). The CDR3 reads CAWSGLAGQETQYF. The CDR3, as DNA: TGTGCCTGGAGTGGACTAGCGGGACAAGAGACCCAGTACTTC.

In its sample, this clonotype was seen many times. V is TRBV24-1 and J is TRBJ2-3; D is perhaps TRBD2 (6 bases). V was trimmed by 3 bases and J by 0 bases, leaving 15 bases between them. Per the germline V gene, CDR1 is KGHDR and CDR2 is SFDVKD. The CDR3 runs 17 residues. CDR3 coding DNA: TGTGCCACCAGTGATCCCCCCGGAGGGGCAAGCACAGATACGCAGTATTTT. It is translated as CATSDPPGGASTDTQYF.

This clonotype was detected a few times. The chain has TRBV19 and TRBJ1-6, with D unresolved. The CDR3 has 15 residues. V lost 5 bases to trimming and J lost 10 bases, with 18 bases between them. Looked up from germline, CDR1 is LNHDA and CDR2 is SQIVND (reference sequence). The CDR3 spells CASSDPPPRTSPLHF. CDR3 coding DNA: TGTGCCAGTAGTGACCCTCCACCCCGGACCTCACCCCTCCACTTT. Full variable domain (outside the CDR3, taken from reference TRBV19 and TRBJ1-6): DGGITQSPKYLFRKEGQNVTLSCEQNLNHDAMYWYRQDPGQGLRLIYYSQIVNDFQKGDIAEGYSVSREKKESFPLTVTSAQKNPTAFYLCASSDPPPRTSPLHFGNGTRLTVT.

This clonotype came up many times. The chain links TRBV5-1 to TRBJ2-1; 10 positions agree with TRBD2. The CDR3 consists of 15 residues. The germline V gene encodes CDR1 SGHRS and CDR2 YFSETQ. The V gene end was trimmed by 7 bases and the J gene end by 8 bases; junction bases not matched to a gene: 12. CDR3 sequence: CASGAGTSAFYEQFF. The CDR3, as DNA: TGCGCCAGCGGAGCCGGGACTAGCGCGTTTTATGAGCAGTTCTTC.

Many counts were recorded for this clonotype. The CDR3 region has the DNA TGTGCCAGCAGTTCCCCGAGAGCGGGAGGGTTAGGAGAGACCCAGTACTTC. Encoded protein: CASSSPRAGGLGETQYF. The chain carries TRBV6-1 and TRBJ2-5; 10 nucleotides match TRBD2. V lost 5 bases to trimming and J lost 4 bases; unmatched junction nucleotides: 13. The CDR3 runs 17 residues. Germline V lookup: CDR1 MNHNS, CDR2 SASEGT.

This clonotype was seen many times. This chain links TRBV12-3 or TRBV12-4 with TRBJ2-7; 13 bases are shared with TRBD2. CDR3 length equals 15 residues. V lost 5 bases to trimming and J lost 2 bases; unmatched junction nucleotides: 3. CDR3 region: CASSPGTSGTYEQYF. In DNA, the CDR3 is TGTGCCAGCAGTCCCGGGACTAGCGGGACCTACGAGCAGTACTTC.

The chain uses TRBV19 and TRBJ1-5, with D perhaps matching TRBD1 (6 bases). This CDR3 contains 13 residues. V dropped 7 bases and J dropped 3 bases, with 10 bases sitting between them. The germline V gene encodes CDR1 LNHDA and CDR2 SQIVND (reference sequence). DNA for the CDR3: TGTGCCAGTAAGAGACAGGCCAATCAGCCCCAGCATTTT. This encodes CASKRQANQPQHF.

At least ten counts were recorded for this clonotype. CDR3 sequence reads: CAIRRTGGAGEQYF. The CDR3 nucleotides read TGTGCCATCAGGAGGACAGGAGGGGCTGGAGAGCAGTACTTC. The chain links TRBV10-3 to TRBJ2-7, with D possibly TRBD1 on 7 matching bases. Germline CDR1 reads ENHRY; CDR2 reads SYGVKD. Trimming left V 6 bases short and J 7 bases short, with 19 bases between. This CDR3 region has 14 residues.

CDR3 amino acids: CASSQWPMNTGELFF. The CDR3 DNA sequence: TGTGCCAGCAGCCAATGGCCCATGAACACCGGGGAGCTGTTTTTT. This chain uses TRBV4-2 with TRBJ2-2, with unresolved D. CDR3 length equals 15 residues. V lost 2 bases, J lost 1 base, and 8 bases lay in between. Germline assignment: CDR1 LGHNA and CDR2 YNFKEQ.

A few counts support this clonotype. This may come from a read error, since a much larger clone is one base off. The CDR3 does not end in the conserved phenylalanine or tryptophan, so this is likely a read error. The V and J genes are TRBV2 and TRBJ1-1; D gene uncertain. CDR3 length: 14 amino acids. The germline V and J ends were trimmed by 3 bases and 4 bases, with 12 bases remaining between them. Germline loops: CDR1 SNHLY, CDR2 FYNNEI. The CDR3 region is CASSDLGTGTEAFL. CDR3 DNA sequence: TGTGCCAGCAGTGATCTGGGAACGGGCACTGAAGCTTTCCTT.

The CDR3 DNA reads as TGTGCCAGCAGTTCGTCCGGGACAGAACACAATGAGCAGTTCTTC. It is translated as CASSSSGTEHNEQFF. The chain carries TRBV27 and TRBJ2-1; 7 nucleotides line up with TRBD1. CDR3 length: 15 residues. The V gene's germline CDR1 is MNHEY and CDR2 SMNVEV (reference sequence). V lost 4 bases, J lost 5 bases, and 8 bases stayed unmatched.

This clonotype came up once. V usage is TRBV5-6 and J usage is TRBJ1-2, with 8 bases that match TRBD1. The CDR3 spans 17 residues. The trim removed 4 bases at V and 2 bases at J, leaving 13 bases unmatched. Germline CDR1 is SGHDT and CDR2 is YYEEEE. Here the CDR3 reads CASSLYIRAGGNYGYTF. DNA of the CDR3: TGTGCCAGCAGCCTATACATCAGGGCAGGGGGCAACTATGGCTACACCTTC.

At least ten counts were recorded for this clonotype. The chain couples TRBV3-1 to TRBJ1-2, with D perhaps matching TRBD1 (6 bases). This CDR3 is 14 amino acids long. Deletions cut 2 bases from V and 7 bases from J, with 14 bases between. Germline CDR1 and CDR2: LGHDT and YNNKEL (reference sequence). The CDR3 nucleotides read TGTGCCAGCAGCCAATATGGCAGGGGCTCTGGCTACACCTTC. This encodes CASSQYGRGSGYTF.

This clonotype was recorded many times. The chain uses TRBV11-2 and TRBJ2-3; D remains unclear. This CDR3 has 13 amino acids. CDR1 is SGHAT and CDR2 is FQNNGV in the germline V gene. The V end lost 2 bases, the J end lost 6 bases, and 9 bases lay between the germline ends. The CDR3 nucleotides read TGTGCCAGCAGCTTACCGTCATCGGATACGCAGTATTTT. The encoded protein is CASSLPSSDTQYF. Variable domain in full (rest from reference TRBV11-2 and TRBJ2-3): EAGVAQSPRYKIIEKRQSVAFWCNPISGHATLYWYQQILGQGPKLLIQFQNNGVVDDSQLPKDRFSAERLKGVDSTLKIQPAKLEDSAVYLCASSLPSSDTQYFGPGTRLTVL.